This entry lists 11 T cell receptor beta chains sequenced from one sample in a study of cytomegalovirus exposure and HLA in healthy donors. Researchers ran the PCR with 60 Vbeta and 13 Jbeta primers. Sequenced by immunoSEQ multiplex PCR; TCRdb stores in-frame clones only, minus some. The sample features about 58,000 clones, with less than 2.5% in its top ten. Sequencing was carried out using PBMCs. The receptors here all came from a woman under 30 in good health and CMV-seronegative.

V and J are TRBV27 and TRBJ2-3; D is possibly TRBD1 (6 bases). V was clipped by 5 bases and J by 1 base, with 10 bases between them. The CDR3 loop spans 14 amino acids. Germline CDR1 MNHEY, CDR2 SMNVEV (reference sequence). The CDR3 sequence is CASSPRTGTDTQYF. The CDR3 nucleotides are TGTGCCAGCAGTCCGAGGACAGGCACAGATACGCAGTATTTT.

The V gene is TRBV7-3, the J gene TRBJ1-2; perhaps TRBD1 as D (6 bases). Germline V gives CDR1 SGHTA, CDR2 FQGTGA. V was clipped by 5 bases and J by 8 bases, with 18 bases between them. This CDR3 comprises 14 residues. The CDR3 spells CASSPLRGAGGYTF. The CDR3 bases are TGTGCCAGCAGCCCTTTGCGGGGGGCGGGCGGCTACACCTTC. Using reference TRBV7-3 and TRBJ1-2 for the parts outside the CDR3, the full variable domain is GAGVSQTPSNKVTEKGKYVELRCDPISGHTALYWYRQSLGQGPEFLIYFQGTGAADDSGLPNDRFFAVRPEGSVSTLKIQRTERGDSAVYLCASSPLRGAGGYTFGSGTRLTVV.

V and J are TRBV27 and TRBJ2-1; TRBD1 matches 10 bases. With 6 bases clipped from V and 5 bases from J, the junction kept 10 bases outside the gene matches. The CDR3 has 16 amino acids. Germline V gives CDR1 MNHEY, CDR2 SMNVEV (reference sequence). Here the CDR3 DNA reads TGTGCCAGCAGACGACTGGGACAGGGGACGAACAATGAGCAGTTCTTC. Its translation: CASRRLGQGTNNEQFF.

J is TRBJ2-3 and V is TRBV10-1, with 8 bases lining up with TRBD2. With V trimmed by 8 bases and J by 8 bases, 12 bases remained unmatched. Per the germline V gene, CDR1 is WNHNN and CDR2 is SYGVQD (reference sequence). The CDR3 sequence is 14 residues long. CDR3 nucleotide sequence: TGCGCCAGCTCAAATAGCGGGGTCCAAGGTACGCAGTATTTT. Protein product: CASSNSGVQGTQYF.

This rearrangement joins TRBV5-1 to TRBJ1-1, with TRBD1 identical over 10 bases. The junction had 7 bases not matched to a gene; V was cut back by 2 bases and J by 0 bases. There are 17 residues in the CDR3. Germline V gene lookup returns CDR1 SGHRS and CDR2 YFSETQ. The CDR3, as DNA: TGCGCCAGCAGCTTTGGGGGGACAGGGGTAATGAACACTGAAGCTTTCTTT. It translates to CASSFGGTGVMNTEAFF. Together with reference TRBV5-1 and TRBJ1-1, the CDR3 gives the full variable domain: KAGVTQTPRYLIKTRGQQVTLSCSPISGHRSVSWYQQTPGQGLQFLFEYFSETQRNKGNFPGRFSGRQFSNSRSEMNVSTLELGDSALYLCASSFGGTGVMNTEAFFGQGTRLTVV.

The rearrangement uses TRBV7-9 and TRBJ1-6; no firm D call. Trimming pared 3 bases from V and 3 bases from J, leaving 9 bases between. The CDR3 spans 15 residues. The V gene's germline CDR1 is SEHNR and CDR2 FQNEAQ (reference sequence). The CDR3 loop reads CASSFTSYYNSPLHF. The CDR3 DNA follows: TGTGCCAGCAGCTTCACCTCCTACTATAATTCACCCCTCCACTTT.

The V gene is TRBV5-1, the J gene TRBJ2-5; D remains unclear. The V gene's germline CDR1 is SGHRS and CDR2 YFSETQ. V dropped 0 bases and J dropped 2 bases, with 5 bases sitting between them. This CDR3 has 13 amino acids. CDR3 loop: CASSLARQETQYF. For the CDR3, the DNA is TGCGCCAGCAGCTTGGCCCGTCAAGAGACCCAGTACTTC.

J is TRBJ2-1 and V is TRBV9; the match to TRBD2 covers 11 bases. Trimming cost V 0 bases and J 10 bases; bases outside gene matches: 6. Germline-derived CDR1 and CDR2 are SGDLS and YYNGEE. CDR3 size: 15 residues. The CDR3 spells CASSVGSGRGGEQFF. The DNA for the CDR3 is TGTGCCAGCAGCGTAGGTAGCGGGAGGGGGGGGGAGCAGTTCTTC.

The V gene is TRBV9, the J gene TRBJ1-6; possibly TRBD1 for D (5 bases). Trimming removed 4 bases from V and 1 base from J, with 9 bases in between. The CDR3 extends over 15 amino acids. Looked up from germline, CDR1 is SGDLS and CDR2 is YYNGEE. The CDR3 region has the DNA TGTGCCAGCAGCATCGGGGGTTCCTATAATTCACCCCTCCACTTT. This sequence encodes CASSIGGSYNSPLHF.

J is TRBJ1-1 and V is TRBV7-2, with D tentatively TRBD1 (6 bases). The CDR3 is 17 amino acids. V was shortened by 5 bases and J by 3 bases, with 22 bases between the two germline ends. In germline, CDR1 is SGHTA, CDR2 FQGNSA. CDR3 sequence: CASSGPGGGLWDTEAFF. The CDR3 DNA reads TGTGCCAGCAGCGGGCCGGGCGGGGGGCTTTGGGACACTGAAGCTTTCTTT.

The V and J genes are TRBV5-1 and TRBJ1-1; TRBD1 might be the D (5 bases). V lost 4 bases and J 0 bases, leaving 13 bases between the germline ends. Per the germline V gene, CDR1 is SGHRS and CDR2 is YFSETQ. The CDR3 consists of 15 residues. This CDR3 is CASSKATVMNTEAFF. In nucleotides, the CDR3 is TGCGCCAGCAGCAAAGCGACAGTCATGAACACTGAAGCTTTCTTT.